The entry below gives a single T cell receptor beta chain sequence along with its context. These data come from a study of T cells after yellow fever vaccination. The CDR3 contains 16 residues. V was clipped by 7 bases and J by 0 bases; unmatched bases: 11. Synthesis of TCR cDNA relied on 5'RACE template switching, which attached a universal primer site and UMIs. One entry per CDR3 protein results from TCRdb running MiXCR on the 5' RACE reads. The table shows hundreds of thousands of distinct CDR3 sequences, with roughly 17% occurring only once. Specimen: PBMCs, collected about 5 days after the first yellow fever vaccination. The clonotype originates from a man aged 18 to 30 who received the YFV17D yellow fever vaccine. V and J are TRBV12-3 or TRBV12-4 and TRBJ1-2; 7 bases line up with TRBD1. CDR3 residues: CASTGQNYPANYGYTF. For the CDR3, the DNA is TGTGCCAGCACGGGACAGAATTATCCGGCTAACTATGGCTACACCTTC.